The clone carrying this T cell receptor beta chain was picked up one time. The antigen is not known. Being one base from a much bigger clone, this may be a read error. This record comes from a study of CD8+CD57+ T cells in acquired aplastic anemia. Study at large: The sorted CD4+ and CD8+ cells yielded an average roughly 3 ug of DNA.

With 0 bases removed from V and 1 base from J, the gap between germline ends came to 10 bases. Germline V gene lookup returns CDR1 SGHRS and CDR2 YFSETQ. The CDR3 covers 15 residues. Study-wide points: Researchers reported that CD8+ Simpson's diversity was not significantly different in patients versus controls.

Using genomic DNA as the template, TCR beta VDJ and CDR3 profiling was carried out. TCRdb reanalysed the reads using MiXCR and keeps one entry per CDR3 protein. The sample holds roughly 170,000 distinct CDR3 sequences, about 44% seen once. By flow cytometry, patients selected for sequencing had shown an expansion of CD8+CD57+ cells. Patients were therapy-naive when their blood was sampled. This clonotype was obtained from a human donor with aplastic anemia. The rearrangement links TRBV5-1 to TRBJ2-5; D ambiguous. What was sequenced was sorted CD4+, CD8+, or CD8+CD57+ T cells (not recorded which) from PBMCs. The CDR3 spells CASSLDTSPQETQYF. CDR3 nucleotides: TGCGCCAGCAGCTTGGATACGTCCCCCCAAGAGACCCAGTACTTC.